These T cell receptor beta chains were read from a single sample in a study of glioma-infiltrating T cells. One entry per CDR3 protein, called by TCRdb with MiXCR from the multiplex PCR reads. Among some 160,000 distinct CDR3 sequences listed, about 47% were seen once. Sequenced material: glioma tissue, nonneoplastic brain tissue, or PBMCs (not recorded which). All receptors come from a human donor with low-grade glioma or glioblastoma, undergoing nonglioma brain surgery, or in good health (not recorded which). Each CDR3 is given without its conserved first and last residue. The order of the fields is V gene, D gene, clone size, CDR3 protein. A D gene is named only where the DNA matches it firmly. Clone size is not always given. Where it is, it says once, few, many or a class for expanded clones.

TRBV6-6 . . ASSGSGGARRDTQY
TRBV6-1 . . SSSEGPQNGQF
TRBV2 . many ASSTSAGENSPLH
TRBV20-1 TRBD1 once SARTGETVEAF
TRBV6-1 TRBD2 many ASFPRLAGVLSTDTQY
TRBV4-1 TRBD2 once ASSQDSASGSAEQY
TRBV20-1 . many SARETASNQPQH
TRBV7-8 . . ASDTVAATEQF
TRBV18 . . ASSHSPGRSNQPKH
TRBV7-9 . many ASSFEENTEAF
TRBV5-1 . . ASSSRAENTEAF